This entry is about one TCR beta chain. What it binds is not known. Profiling relied on immunoSEQ multiplex PCR, and the TCRdb table lists in-frame clones only, not all of them. The data contain roughly 120,000 clones, approximately 83% of them seen just once; the ten biggest clones take up 3% to 4.5%. The germline V gene has CDR1 SGHTA and CDR2 FQGNSA. Trimming took 5 bases from V and 1 from J, leaving 15 bases between them. The CDR3 covers 16 residues. This sample stems from a study of T cell responses to AZD1222 COVID-19 vaccine. General study results and limits: Regions 160-218 and 743-854 dominated among vaccine-associated CD4 TCRs spanning spike.

The gene calls are TRBV7-2 and TRBJ2-4; maybe TRBD2 (5 bases). This receptor was identified in an adult in good health. Source: peripheral blood, taken on day 0 of MenACWY control vaccination. CDR3 bases: TGTGCCAGCAGCCTGGACGCGGGTCCGGCCAAAAACATTCAGTACTTC. Its translation: CASSLDAGPAKNIQYF.